This T cell receptor (beta chain) was identified in a study of graft-versus-host responses after intestinal transplantation listed by TCRdb under 2021. For the study in its entirety: The transplants that recipients received were multivisceral, liver-intestinal, or isolated intestinal. Every recipient was given anti-thymocyte globulin induction, then maintenance tacrolimus and steroids for about 3 years. After intestinal transplantation, graft-versus-host and host-versus-graft alloreactive T cell clones were followed in the graft, circulation and bone marrow using bulk TCR-beta CDR3 sequencing. To identify alloreactive clones, pre-transplant mixed lymphocyte reaction products were sequenced and compared with unstimulated pre-transplant donor and recipient T cells. Of the roughly 24 intestinal transplant recipients enrolled in the cohort, one of whom was a retransplant, a few patients without pretransplant specimens were excluded. Donor T cell macrochimerism was defined as a peak of at least 4% donor T cells among recipient peripheral blood mononuclear cells. Rather than going through the commercial service, samples from a few later patients were sequenced in-house on an Illumina MiSeq and processed with MiXCR.

As regards this clone: The antigen this receptor binds is unknown. Within one base of it there is no much larger clone, and no base qualities were kept.

Germline trimming amounts to 6 bases on V and 2 bases on J, with 7 as the count of junction bases outside the gene matches. Inclusive of the bounding cysteine and phenylalanine, the CDR3 is 15 residues long. The only DNA kept is the CDR3, 45 bases in frame from the first base. CDR1 MNHNS and CDR2 SASEGT are derived from the germline V gene. Per the publication, the time point label means: cells obtained before transplantation from donor or recipient. CD3+CD4+ and CD3+CD8+ populations were FACS-sorted from unstimulated pre-transplant donor and recipient cells taken from spleen or lymph nodes. General conclusions and limits of the study: Conclusions were limited by the relatively low number and heterogeneity of intestinal transplant patients. GvH clones were detected in recipient bone marrow, and some of these GvH clones were observed earlier in ileal mucosa or blood, consistent with an intestinal mucosal origin. In patients with donor T cell macrochimerism, the allografts had high GvH to HvG T cell clonal ratios. Early after transplant, peak levels of circulating GvH clones were associated with declines in HvG clones.

The protocol used for the library was the immunoSEQ multiplex PCR assay. For most patients, genomic DNA was isolated with the Qiagen DNeasy Blood and Tissue Kit and shipped frozen to Adaptive Biotechnologies for TCR sequencing. High-throughput TCR-beta CDR3 sequencing of genomic DNA from most patients was performed by Adaptive Biotechnologies. The source study handled its data this way. TCR sequencing data were retrieved from Adaptive's ImmunoSEQ software for 15 to 20 patients, whereas a few other patients were processed with MiXCR and VDJtools. CD4 versus CD8 sorting errors were corrected by removing sequences found in both subsets at a frequency ratio below 5:1. Because the origin of CDR3 nucleotide sequences shared between donor and recipient could not be assigned, those sequences were removed. To count as alloreactive, a clone needed at least 2-fold expansion over unstimulated cells and a minimum CFSE-low frequency of 0.002% (template counts) or 0.001% (read counts). Clones detected in sequenced pre-transplant spleen, lymph node, or MLR CFSE-low populations of the donor or recipient were defined as mappable. Cumulative frequency of alloreactive clones was calculated as a percentage of all sequences weighted by copy number. Here the immuneACCESS table is served through TCRdb, limited to in-frame sequences with V and J called. Missing clones are a known gap in these copies; in checked studies unresolved V genes cover under half, and the rest lacks a known reason. V and J calls and clone size are given by that table; D and trimming were obtained from the DNA. The sample table lists more than 75,000 clones, about 91% of them with a count of one. The ten largest clones take up approximately 0.33% of the sample.

The sample was unstimulated CD4+ T cells sorted from spleen or lymph node cells, taken before transplant. The V gene is TRBV6-1 and the J gene is TRBJ1-3; TRBD1 fits 7 bases in the junction. The receptor was isolated from a human donor who was the organ donor for an intestinal transplant. CDR3 loop: CASRLQGSTGNTIYF. The DNA sequence follows: TGTGCCAGCAGGTTACAGGGGTCTACTGGAAACACCATATATTTT.